Shown below are 18 T cell receptor beta chains from a single sample sequenced in a study of cytomegalovirus exposure and HLA in healthy donors. TCRdb's table, derived via immunoSEQ multiplex PCR, lists solely in-frame clones and lacks some. The data hold tens of thousands of clones, with 94% observed a single time. Specimen: PBMCs. These receptors were collected from a woman between 18 and 30 years old in good health and CMV-seronegative.

CDR3 residues: CASSRTGGTGETQYF. The CDR3 region has the DNA TGTGCCAGCAGTAGGACAGGGGGCACGGGGGAGACCCAGTACTTC. V is TRBV6-5 and J is TRBJ2-5; 11 bases agree with TRBD1. V dropped 5 bases and J dropped 5; count of bases not matched to a gene: 7. The CDR3 spans 15 residues. In germline, CDR1 is MNHEY, CDR2 SVGAGI.

This clone was observed a few times. The V call is TRBV7-2, the J call TRBJ2-2; D perhaps matches TRBD2 (6 bases). Deletions cut 1 base from V and 5 bases from J, with 17 bases between. Germline CDR1 and CDR2: SGHTA and FQGNSA. The CDR3 loop spans 17 amino acids. The CDR3 sequence is CASSLERSRGRTGELFF. Here the CDR3 DNA reads TGTGCCAGCAGCTTAGAGAGGTCCCGGGGGAGGACCGGGGAGCTGTTTTTT.

In this sample, this clone turned up once. This chain links TRBV9 with TRBJ1-2, with D maybe TRBD1 (5 bases). CDR1 is SGDLS, CDR2 YYNGEE, per germline. The CDR3 has 16 residues. The V and J ends lost 2 bases and 2 bases respectively, with 16 bases between them. The CDR3: CASSVRRDSGNYGYTF. CDR3 nucleotide sequence: TGTGCCAGCAGCGTTCGCCGGGACTCGGGGAACTATGGCTACACCTTC.

The chain carries TRBV28 and TRBJ2-7; TRBD1 is a possible D gene (5 bases). This CDR3 region has 15 residues. Trimming removed 3 bases at V and 2 bases at J, with 14 bases between. Germline CDR1 is MDHEN and CDR2 is SYDVKM. Written as DNA, the CDR3 is TGTGCCAGCAGTTTCGTCCAGGGCGCTACCTACGAGCAGTACTTC. Amino acids: CASSFVQGATYEQYF.

The J gene is TRBJ1-1, the V gene TRBV28; a weak D match, TRBD1 (5 bases). The V end was cut by 4 bases, the J end by 7 bases, with 10 bases between. This CDR3 comprises 12 residues. CDR1 and CDR2 from the germline V gene are MDHEN and SYDVKM. CDR3 sequence: CASSSGSVEAFF. The CDR3 DNA is TGTGCCAGCAGTTCAGGGTCTGTTGAAGCTTTCTTT.

This clone appeared a few times. The rearrangement uses TRBV2 and TRBJ2-7, with 10 bases that match TRBD1. Germline CDR1 is SNHLY and CDR2 is FYNNEI. The length of the CDR3 is 13 residues. J was trimmed by 1 base and V by 8 bases; bases with no gene match: 2. CDR3 amino acids: CASWDRGSYEQYF. In DNA, the CDR3 is TGTGCCAGCTGGGACAGGGGATCCTACGAGCAGTACTTC.

The chain has TRBV2 and TRBJ2-3, with D unresolved. CDR3 size: 13 residues. Germline values: CDR1 SNHLY, CDR2 FYNNEI. Deletions cut 8 bases from V and 2 bases from J, with 11 bases between. The chain's CDR3 is CASALEVTDTQYF. As DNA, the CDR3 is TGTGCCAGCGCTTTAGAGGTCACAGATACGCAGTATTTT.

As to this clone: One junction end does not reproduce the germline sequence, and a read error may be involved. The gene calls are TRBV7-2 and TRBJ2-5; no firm D call. The V gene's germline CDR1 is SGHTA and CDR2 FQGNSA. The CDR3 extends over 13 amino acids. The CDR3 nucleotides are TGTGCCAGCTGCTTCGAGGTCCAAGAGACCCAGTACTTC. It encodes CASCFEVQETQYF.

The genes are TRBV7-9 and TRBJ1-5; 8 nucleotides align to TRBD1. V lost 1 base, J lost 3 bases, and 2 bases stayed unmatched. The length of the CDR3 is 15 residues. Germline lookup yields CDR1 SEHNR and CDR2 FQNEAQ (reference sequence). The CDR3 sequence: CASSLGDRPNQPQHF. DNA of the CDR3: TGTGCCAGCAGCTTAGGGGACAGGCCCAATCAGCCCCAGCATTTT.

The chain combines TRBV10-1 with TRBJ2-2, with D possibly TRBD2 on 7 matching bases. The CDR3 totals 17 residues. The V gene's germline CDR1 is WNHNN and CDR2 SYGVQD (reference sequence). The V and J ends lost 6 bases and 4 bases respectively, with 21 bases between them. The CDR3 nucleotides are TGCGCCAGCAGCAGCCGGGGGGCAGGGGTGACCACCGGGGAGCTGTTTTTT. Translating it yields CASSSRGAGVTTGELFF.

The rearrangement links TRBV5-1 to TRBJ1-1; no clear D gene. The CDR3 is 14 amino acids. Germline V gene sequence: CDR1 SGHRS, CDR2 YFSETQ. V lost 0 bases, J lost 4 bases, and 10 bases lay in between. CDR3 region: CASSLVAGSTEAFF. DNA of the CDR3: TGCGCCAGCAGCTTGGTGGCGGGTAGCACTGAAGCTTTCTTT.

The rearrangement uses TRBV9 and TRBJ2-3; 9 bases fit TRBD2. The CDR3 covers 17 residues. Per germline, CDR1 SGDLS and CDR2 YYNGEE. The ends lost 4 bases at V and 2 bases at J; junction bases unmatched: 11. In DNA form, the CDR3 reads TGTGCCAGCAGCACCCAGATAGCGGGGGACCCCACAGATACGCAGTATTTT. Its translation: CASSTQIAGDPTDTQYF. Supplemented by reference TRBV9 and TRBJ2-3, the full variable domain reads DSGVTQTPKHLITATGQRVTLRCSPRSGDLSVYWYQQSLDQGLQFLIQYYNGEERAKGNILERFSAQQFPDLHSELNLSSLELGDSALYFCASSTQIAGDPTDTQYFGPGTRLTVL.

The gene calls are TRBV4-1 and TRBJ1-5; D is uncertain. Deletions cut 4 bases from V and 6 bases from J, with 10 bases between. CDR1 is MGHRA and CDR2 is YSYEKL in the germline V gene. The CDR3 covers 13 residues. CDR3 amino acids: CASSRLLGQPQHF. DNA of the CDR3: TGCGCCAGCAGCCGACTTTTGGGTCAGCCCCAGCATTTT.

The chain couples TRBV11-1 to TRBJ2-7, with TRBD2 as a possible D gene (5 bases). Germline lookup yields CDR1 SGHAT and CDR2 FQDESV (reference sequence). V lost 5 bases and J 4 bases, leaving 18 bases between the germline ends. This CDR3 contains 15 residues. This chain's CDR3 is CASSRTDRGLYEQYF. CDR3 sequence (DNA): TGTGCCAGCAGCCGGACGGACCGAGGGCTTTACGAGCAGTACTTC.

The chain is built from TRBV18 and TRBJ2-1; D gene unclear. This CDR3 is built from 13 residues. The V gene's germline CDR1 is KGHSH and CDR2 LQKENI. With 5 bases removed from V and 8 bases from J, the gap between germline ends came to 13 bases. CDR3 DNA sequence: TGTGCCAGCTCATTACACCTTGAAGATGAGCAGTTCTTC. It encodes CASSLHLEDEQFF.

This rearrangement joins TRBV7-2 to TRBJ1-3; TRBD1 matches 10 bases. CDR3 length: 17 amino acids. V lost 5 bases and J lost 4; bases outside the gene matches: 11. Germline values: CDR1 SGHTA, CDR2 FQGNSA. CDR3 loop: CASSPGPDRGIGNTIYF. The CDR3 DNA sequence: TGTGCCAGCAGCCCAGGACCGGACAGGGGGATAGGAAACACCATATATTTT. Based on the CDR3 plus reference TRBV7-2 and TRBJ1-3, the full variable domain is GAGVSQSPSNKVTEKGKDVELRCDPISGHTALYWYRQSLGQGLEFLIYFQGNSAPDKSGLPSDRFSAERTGGSVSTLTIQRTQQEDSAVYLCASSPGPDRGIGNTIYFGEGSWLTVV.

The chain uses TRBV7-9 and TRBJ1-2, with a possible D match to TRBD1 (5 bases). The V gene's germline CDR1 is SEHNR and CDR2 FQNEAQ (reference sequence). The germline V and J ends were trimmed by 1 base and 2 bases, with 14 bases remaining between them. This CDR3 is 16 amino acids long. The CDR3 region is CASSLVFEGANYGYTF. The CDR3 nucleotides read TGTGCCAGCAGCTTAGTCTTCGAAGGGGCCAACTATGGCTACACCTTC.

The V gene is TRBV5-4, the J gene TRBJ2-7; D unclear. Trimming cost V 2 bases and J 2 bases, with 11 bases left between them. CDR1 SGHNT and CDR2 YYREEE come from the germline V gene (reference sequence). CDR3 length: 14 residues. The CDR3 protein is CASSLISTPYEQYF. The CDR3 region has the DNA TGTGCCAGCAGCTTAATTAGCACTCCCTACGAGCAGTACTTC.